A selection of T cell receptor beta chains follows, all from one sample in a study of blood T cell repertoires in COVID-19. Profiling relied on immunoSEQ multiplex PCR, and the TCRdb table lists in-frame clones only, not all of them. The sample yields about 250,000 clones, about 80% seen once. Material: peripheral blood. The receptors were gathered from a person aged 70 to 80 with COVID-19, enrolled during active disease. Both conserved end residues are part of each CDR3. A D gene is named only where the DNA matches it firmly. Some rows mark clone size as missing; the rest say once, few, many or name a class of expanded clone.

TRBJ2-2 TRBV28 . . CASSLQAGTGELFF TGTGCCAGCAGTTTACAAGCAGGCACCGGGGAGCTGTTTTTT
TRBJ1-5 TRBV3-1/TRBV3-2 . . CASSLGRSQPQHF TGTGCCAGCAGCCTAGGTAGGAGTCAGCCCCAGCATTTT
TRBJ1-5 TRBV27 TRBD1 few CASSPGGGSNQPQHF TGTGCCAGCAGCCCAGGGGGCGGGTCCAATCAGCCCCAGCATTTT
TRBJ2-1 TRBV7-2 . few CASSPGLDEQFF TGTGCCAGCAGCCCGGGACTCGATGAGCAGTTCTTC
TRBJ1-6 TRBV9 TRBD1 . CASSANRGYNSPLHF TGTGCCAGCAGCGCCAACAGGGGGTATAATTCACCCCTCCACTTT
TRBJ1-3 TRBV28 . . CASIRPPRRGGNTIYF TGTGCCAGCATCCGACCCCCCCGGAGGGGTGGAAACACCATATATTTT
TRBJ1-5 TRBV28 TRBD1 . CASSFQGARIQPQHF TGTGCCAGCAGTTTCCAGGGGGCTCGGATTCAGCCCCAGCATTTT
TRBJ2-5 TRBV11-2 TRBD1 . CASRQQGDQETQYF TGTGCCAGCAGGCAACAGGGGGACCAAGAGACCCAGTACTTC
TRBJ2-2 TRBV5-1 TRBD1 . CASSSDRGIGAGELFF TGCGCCAGCAGTTCTGACAGGGGGATAGGCGCCGGGGAGCTGTTTTTT
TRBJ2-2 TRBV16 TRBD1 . CASSPTWTGNTGELFF TGTGCCAGCAGCCCTACTTGGACAGGGAACACCGGGGAGCTGTTTTTT
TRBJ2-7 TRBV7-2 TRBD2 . CASSLSGRAYEQYF TGTGCCAGCAGCTTAAGCGGGAGGGCCTACGAGCAGTACTTC
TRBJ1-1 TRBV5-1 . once CASSPGTLNTEAFF TGCGCCAGCAGCCCCGGGACACTGAACACTGAAGCTTTCTTT
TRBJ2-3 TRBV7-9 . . CASSLEAGRTDTQYF TGTGCCAGCAGCTTAGAGGCAGGGCGCACAGATACGCAGTATTTT
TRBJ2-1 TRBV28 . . CASYGRGRYEQFF TGTGCCAGCTACGGCAGGGGTCGGTATGAGCAGTTCTTC
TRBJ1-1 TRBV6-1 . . CASSDRAGRTSGGTEAFF TGTGCCAGCAGTGATCGGGCAGGGCGAACATCGGGTGGCACTGAAGCTTTCTTT
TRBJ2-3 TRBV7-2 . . CASSLAGGPIDTQYF TGTGCCAGCAGCTTAGCGGGGGGGCCGATAGATACGCAGTATTTT
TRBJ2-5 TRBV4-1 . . CASSQTDRKETQYF TGCGCCAGCAGCCAGACTGACAGGAAAGAGACCCAGTACTTC
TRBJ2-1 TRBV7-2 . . CASSLTADYYNEQFF TGTGCCAGCAGCTTAACGGCGGACTACTACAATGAGCAGTTCTTC
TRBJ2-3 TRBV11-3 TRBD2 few CASSPFHGGTSTDTQYF TGTGCCAGCAGCCCGTTCCACGGGGGGACTAGCACAGATACGCAGTATTTT
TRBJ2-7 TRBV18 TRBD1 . CASSPGQGPYEQYF TGTGCCAGCTCACCAGGACAGGGACCCTACGAGCAGTACTTC
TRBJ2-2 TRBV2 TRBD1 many CASKKTGAGELFF TGTGCCAGCAAGAAGACAGGGGCCGGGGAGCTGTTTTTT
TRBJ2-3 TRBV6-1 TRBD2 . CASSDIAGSVDTQYF TGTGCCAGCAGTGACATAGCGGGATCGGTGGATACGCAGTATTTT
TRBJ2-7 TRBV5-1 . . CASSLMANYEQYF TGCGCCAGCAGCTTGATGGCAAACTACGAGCAGTACTTC
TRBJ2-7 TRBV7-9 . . CASSSAQAYEQYF TGTGCCAGCAGCTCCGCGCAGGCCTACGAGCAGTACTTC
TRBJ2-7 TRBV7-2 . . CASSSPNTYEQYF TGTGCCAGCAGCTCCCCTAATACGTACGAGCAGTACTTC
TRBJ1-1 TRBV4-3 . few CASSLVGVLGTEAFF TGCGCCAGCAGCCTAGTAGGGGTTTTGGGCACTGAAGCTTTCTTT
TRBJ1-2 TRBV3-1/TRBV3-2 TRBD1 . CASSQAGQANYGYTF TGTGCCAGCAGCCAAGCCGGACAGGCTAACTATGGCTACACCTTC
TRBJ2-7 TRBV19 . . CASMRSSRSYEQYF TGTGCCAGTATGAGGTCATCACGGTCCTACGAGCAGTACTTC
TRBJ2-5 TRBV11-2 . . CASSPRKVFPGETQYF TGTGCCAGCAGCCCACGGAAGGTTTTCCCGGGTGAGACCCAGTACTTC
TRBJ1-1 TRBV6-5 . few CASMRYTEAFF TGTGCCAGCATGAGGTACACTGAAGCTTTCTTT
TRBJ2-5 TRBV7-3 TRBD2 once CASSLSGGAATQYF TGTGCCAGCAGCTTATCCGGGGGGGCCGCGACCCAGTACTTC
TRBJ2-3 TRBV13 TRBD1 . CASSSTGQGTDTQYF TGTGCCAGCAGCTCAACGGGACAGGGGACAGATACGCAGTATTTT
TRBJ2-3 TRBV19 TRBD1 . CASSRGQERTDTQYF TGTGCCAGTAGTAGGGGACAGGAACGCACAGATACGCAGTATTTT
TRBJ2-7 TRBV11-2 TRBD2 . CASRRLAGDRSYEQYF TGTGCCAGCAGACGTCTAGCGGGGGACCGCTCCTACGAGCAGTACTTC
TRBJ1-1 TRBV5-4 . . CASSLGLGGQVTEAFF TGTGCCAGCAGCTTGGGTTTGGGGGGGCAGGTCACTGAAGCTTTCTTT
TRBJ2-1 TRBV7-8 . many CASSRSGGYNEQFF TGTGCCAGCAGCCGTAGCGGAGGCTACAATGAGCAGTTCTTC
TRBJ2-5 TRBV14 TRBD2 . CASSQLAGEQETQYF TGTGCCAGCAGCCAGCTAGCGGGAGAGCAAGAGACCCAGTACTTC
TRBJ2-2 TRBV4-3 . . CASSQETRYGGELFF TGCGCCAGCAGCCAAGAGACTAGATACGGTGGGGAGCTGTTTTTT
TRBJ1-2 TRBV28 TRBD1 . CASSQIPGQTSWGNYGYTF TGTGCCAGCAGCCAGATCCCGGGACAGACTTCCTGGGGGAACTATGGCTACACCTTC
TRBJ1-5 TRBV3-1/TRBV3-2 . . CASSQRRDQPQHF TGTGCCAGCAGTCAGCGGAGGGATCAGCCCCAGCATTTT
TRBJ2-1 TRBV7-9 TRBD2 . CASSLALGSSGSGDEQFF TGTGCCAGCAGCTTAGCTCTAGGGAGTAGCGGGAGTGGGGATGAGCAGTTCTTC